These T cell receptor beta chains were read from a single sample in a study of T cell responses to AZD1222 COVID-19 vaccine. TCRdb's copy holds only in-frame clones and misses some; the assay was immunoSEQ multiplex PCR. Of about 120,000 clones listed, roughly 92% are singletons. Source: peripheral blood, taken 28 days after the second AZD1222 dose. The receptors were sampled from an adult who received the AZD1222 COVID-19 vaccine. The CDR3 runs from the conserved cysteine through the conserved F or W. A D gene is named only where the DNA matches it firmly. Size values are once, few and many counts, or a class for expanded clones, and some rows have none.

DNA,CDR3,D,J,V,size
TGTGCCTGGACTAGCACAGGGGACGGCTACACCTTC,CAWTSTGDGYTF,TRBD1,TRBJ1-2,TRBV30,.
TGTGCCAGTAGTGACAGGGGGTGGATGGAGACCCAGTACTTC,CASSDRGWMETQYF,TRBD1,TRBJ2-5,TRBV19,.
TGTGCCAGCAGCTTCGCGGGAGAATCAGATACGCAGTATTTT,CASSFAGESDTQYF,TRBD2,TRBJ2-3,TRBV11-2,.
TGTGCCAGCTCACGCCCACTCCCGGGACCCGGAAACACCATATATTTT,CASSRPLPGPGNTIYF,.,TRBJ1-3,TRBV18,.
TGTGCCAGCAGTTTAAGTAATGAGCAGTTCTTC,CASSLSNEQFF,.,TRBJ2-1,TRBV28,.
TGTGCCAGCAGTTACAGGACAGGGGCCGACGAAAAACTGTTTTTT,CASSYRTGADEKLFF,TRBD1,TRBJ1-4,TRBV6-6,.
TGTGCCAGCAGTGATGGGCCCGGAAGATTTGAAGCTTTCTTT,CASSDGPGRFEAFF,.,TRBJ1-1,TRBV28,.
TGTGCCAGCCGGGACGGTAAAGAGACCCAGTACTTC,CASRDGKETQYF,.,TRBJ2-5,TRBV12-3/TRBV12-4,.
TGTGCCAGCAGTTCGGACACTTTGAATCAGCCCCAGCATTTT,CASSSDTLNQPQHF,.,TRBJ1-5,TRBV28,.
TGTGCCAGCAGTGCAGAGACAGGGGGCACAGATACGCAGTATTTT,CASSAETGGTDTQYF,TRBD1,TRBJ2-3,TRBV6-4,.
TGTGCCAGCAGCCCACCCCTGGGGCGGGAGCCATCCTACGAGCAGTACTTC,CASSPPLGREPSYEQYF,TRBD2,TRBJ2-7,TRBV11-2,.
TGTGCCACCAGCAGGCCTCCGGGACTAGCGGGAGACGAGCAGTACTTC,CATSRPPGLAGDEQYF,TRBD2,TRBJ2-7,TRBV15,once
TGTGCCAGCAGTAGTTCAGGGGAGCCCCCCTACGAGCAGTACTTC,CASSSSGEPPYEQYF,.,TRBJ2-7,TRBV7-6,.
TGCAGCGTTGATTCTAGTTCGGGACAGGGGCACGTAAATGAAAAACTGTTTTTT,CSVDSSSGQGHVNEKLFF,TRBD1,TRBJ1-4,TRBV29-1,.
TGTGCCAGCAGTTCCATAGACAGGGTAGAGTACGAGCAGTACTTC,CASSSIDRVEYEQYF,TRBD1,TRBJ2-7,TRBV27,.
TGTGCCAGTCAGAGAGGGGTCATGGGGAAACTGTTTTTT,CASQRGVMGKLFF,.,TRBJ1-4,TRBV9,.
TGTGCCAGCAGTCCCAACAGCGGGAGGGCCATCTATGAGCAGTTCTTC,CASSPNSGRAIYEQFF,TRBD2,TRBJ2-1,TRBV28,.
TGTGCCAGCAGATTGGGCGTATACTCTGGAAACACCATATATTTT,CASRLGVYSGNTIYF,.,TRBJ1-3,TRBV28,.
TGTGCCACCAGTGATTTGCCTCTGATTCTGGCAGGGAGAACTGGAAACACCATATATTTT,CATSDLPLILAGRTGNTIYF,.,TRBJ1-3,TRBV24-1,.
TGTGCCAGCAGCCGAACAGAGATTAATGAAGCTTTCTTT,CASSRTEINEAFF,.,TRBJ1-1,TRBV12-3/TRBV12-4,.
TGCAGCTCGTACACAGATACGCAGTATTTT,CSSYTDTQYF,.,TRBJ2-3,TRBV29-1,.
TGTGCCAGCAGTTTCCTACCCTGGCGGCCTTTTAGTCCATATAATTCACCCCTCCACTTT,CASSFLPWRPFSPYNSPLHF,.,TRBJ1-6,TRBV28,.
TGTGCCAGCAGCGTAGTGGACAGGGGGCATTCTTTAAACTATGGCTACACCTTC,CASSVVDRGHSLNYGYTF,TRBD1,TRBJ1-2,TRBV9,.
TGTGCCAGCAGCAGCCTGGACCAGAGCACAGGGGAGCTGTTTTTT,CASSSLDQSTGELFF,.,TRBJ2-2,TRBV5-6,.
TGCGCCAGCAGCCCCGGGACTGGGACAGATACGCAGTATTTT,CASSPGTGTDTQYF,.,TRBJ2-3,TRBV5-1,.
TGCGCCAGCAGCCTGGACACCTTAAGTTCACCCCTCCACTTT,CASSLDTLSSPLHF,.,TRBJ1-6,TRBV5-1,.
TGTGCCAGCAGACGGGCCGGGGATCGAGATATAGGCAATCAGCCCCAGCATTTT,CASRRAGDRDIGNQPQHF,.,TRBJ1-5,TRBV28,.
TGTGCCAGCAGGGTACTAGCGGGATACACAGATACGCAGTATTTT,CASRVLAGYTDTQYF,TRBD2,TRBJ2-3,TRBV5-4,.
TGTGCCAGCAGCCGGGACAACAATCAGCCCCAGCATTTT,CASSRDNNQPQHF,.,TRBJ1-5,TRBV6-5,.
TGTGCCAGCAGCCTCACTCGGACAGACATTAGCTCTGGGGCCAACGTCCTGACTTTC,CASSLTRTDISSGANVLTF,.,TRBJ2-6,TRBV27,.
TGTGCCAGCAAAATGACAGGGGTTATGAACACTGAAGCTTTCTTT,CASKMTGVMNTEAFF,TRBD1,TRBJ1-1,TRBV6-6,.
TGTGCCACCCGCGGGACGACAGATACGCAGTATTTT,CATRGTTDTQYF,.,TRBJ2-3,TRBV28,.
TGTGCCACCAGCAGAGACCCGGCTCGTGAGAATGAGCAGTTCTTC,CATSRDPARENEQFF,.,TRBJ2-1,TRBV15,.
TGTGCCAGCAGACTTGGGGTTGGGACAGGCGGTTCACCCCTCCACTTT,CASRLGVGTGGSPLHF,TRBD1,TRBJ1-6,TRBV28,.
TGTGCCAGCTCACCAACCGGGACACAAAACACTGAAGCTTTCTTT,CASSPTGTQNTEAFF,.,TRBJ1-1,TRBV18,.
TGTGCCAGCAGCATGATTGATAGCAATCAGCCCCAGCATTTT,CASSMIDSNQPQHF,.,TRBJ1-5,TRBV5-4,.
TGTGCCAGCTCCCCAGGGTTTAGCTACACCTTC,CASSPGFSYTF,.,TRBJ1-2,TRBV18,.
TGCAGCGTTGGACCAGGGAGGGCGCCTAGGTATGGCTACACCTTC,CSVGPGRAPRYGYTF,.,TRBJ1-2,TRBV29-1,once
TGTGCCAGCAAAGCCGGGACAGAGAACACTGAAGCTTTCTTT,CASKAGTENTEAFF,TRBD1,TRBJ1-1,TRBV28,.
TGTGCCTGGTCGGCCAGCAACTCTGGGGCCAACGTCCTGACTTTC,CAWSASNSGANVLTF,.,TRBJ2-6,TRBV30,.
TGTGCCAGCAGTGAAAAGGGACTAGCGGGAGCCAATGAGCAGTTCTTC,CASSEKGLAGANEQFF,TRBD2,TRBJ2-1,TRBV6-4,.
TGTGCCAGCAGGGCGGAGTTGAACACCGGGGAGCTGTTTTTT,CASRAELNTGELFF,.,TRBJ2-2,TRBV2,.
TGTGCCAGCAGCTTTGACAGGGAAGGAAACACCATATATTTT,CASSFDREGNTIYF,TRBD1,TRBJ1-3,TRBV5-6,.
TGTGCCAGCAGCCGATGGCTTATAGGATCCAATCAGCCCCAGCATTTT,CASSRWLIGSNQPQHF,.,TRBJ1-5,TRBV14,once
TGTGCCAGCAGTTTAATCAGAGGGGCCGAGCAGTACTTC,CASSLIRGAEQYF,.,TRBJ2-7,TRBV28,once
TGTGCCAGCAGTGGGAAGAGGCCAAGGAACACTGAAGCTTTCTTT,CASSGKRPRNTEAFF,.,TRBJ1-1,TRBV2,.
TGCAGTGCTAGTTCAATCGGACAGGCCAATAATTCACCCCTCCACTTT,CSASSIGQANNSPLHF,TRBD1,TRBJ1-6,TRBV20-1,.
TGTGCCAGTAGTATTCCCCCCCCCTCGGGGGTACCCTACGAGCAGTACTTC,CASSIPPPSGVPYEQYF,.,TRBJ2-7,TRBV19,.
TGTGCCGTGGGGCGGGAGATGCGGGAGCAGTACTTC,CAVGREMREQYF,TRBD2,TRBJ2-7,TRBV12-3/TRBV12-4,.
TGTGCCAGCAGTGGCTACAGGGGGCATACTGAAGCTTTCTTT,CASSGYRGHTEAFF,TRBD1,TRBJ1-1,TRBV2,.
TGCGCCAGCAGCTTGCTAACGGGGGCGATGTCCTACAATGAGCAGTTCTTC,CASSLLTGAMSYNEQFF,.,TRBJ2-1,TRBV5-1,.